This passage covers 31 T cell receptor beta chains from one sample sequenced in a study of regulatory T cells in long-lasting Graves disease. Sample time point: newly diagnosed GD, antithyroid drugs for less than 3 months. There was RNA extracted from PBMCs, and the TCR library was made from it. Relying on iRepertoire HTBI primers and Arm-PCR of CDR3 regions, the team built TCR beta libraries. MiXCR, applied by TCRdb to the multiplex PCR reads, yields one record per CDR3 protein. The sample has some 410,000 distinct CDR3 sequences; about 15% are singletons. These data are also associated with another study on T cells in Graves' hyperthyroidism and ophthalmopathy.

This sample comprised peripheral blood mononuclear cells (PBMCs), obtained at new diagnosis, from a patient treated with antithyroid drugs. The receptors originated from a woman in her twenties or thirties with Graves disease.

The sample holds many counts of this clonotype. The chain uses TRBV12-3 or TRBV12-4 and TRBJ2-6; 7 bases match TRBD1. Trimming cost V 6 bases and J 4 bases; bases outside gene matches: 6. This CDR3 contains 15 residues. CDR3 nucleotide sequence: TGTGCCAGCAGCTTACAGGGGCCCGGGGCCAACGTCCTGACTTTC. It codes for CASSLQGPGANVLTF.

This clonotype has just a few counts. The chain carries TRBV5-1 and TRBJ1-1; possibly TRBD1 for D (6 bases). V lost 0 bases, J lost 5 bases, and 14 bases lay in between. The CDR3 spans 15 residues. Per germline, CDR1 SGHRS and CDR2 YFSETQ. CDR3 bases: TGCGCCAGCAGCTTGGGAATCCGAGGGGGGACTGAAGCTTTCTTT. Translation: CASSLGIRGGTEAFF.

This chain joins TRBV9 and TRBJ2-7; D possibly matches TRBD1 or TRBD2 (5 bases each). CDR1 is SGDLS and CDR2 is YYNGEE in the germline V gene. The CDR3 runs to 16 residues. Between the trimmed V and J ends, which lost 4 bases and 0 bases, there was a span of 17 bases. The CDR3 region is CASSPTGTTSSYEQYF. The CDR3 DNA reads as TGTGCCAGCAGCCCCACCGGGACCACGAGCTCCTACGAGCAGTACTTC.

The table lists this clonotype with many counts. The CDR3 nucleotides are TGTGCCAGCTCACACTGGGGACAGGGGAGCTACGAGCAGTACTTC. It is translated as CASSHWGQGSYEQYF. The chain uses TRBV18 and TRBJ2-7; 10 nucleotides align to TRBD1. Germline trimming cut 4 bases from V and 3 bases from J; bases unmatched to any gene: 6. The CDR3 totals 15 residues. Germline assignment: CDR1 KGHSH and CDR2 LQKENI.

This clonotype was detected many times. The chain has TRBV7-9 and TRBJ2-2, with TRBD2 matching over 12 bases. CDR1 is SEHNR and CDR2 is FQNEAQ in the germline V gene (reference sequence). CDR3 length equals 19 residues. V lost 5 bases to trimming and J lost 1 base; unmatched junction nucleotides: 11. For the CDR3, the DNA is TGTGCCAGCAGCCCAGCGTCCCAGACTAGCGGGAGGAACACCGGGGAGCTGTTTTTT. The encoded protein is CASSPASQTSGRNTGELFF.

In its sample, this clonotype was seen many times. The rearrangement uses TRBV11-2 and TRBJ2-1, with D hard to call. V gave up 0 bases and J gave up 9 bases, with 6 bases separating them. Germline-derived CDR1 and CDR2 are SGHAT and FQNNGV. The CDR3 runs to 12 residues. The CDR3 protein is CASSLELGEQFF. The CDR3, as DNA: TGTGCCAGCAGCTTAGAACTTGGTGAGCAGTTCTTC. Full variable domain (outside the CDR3, taken from reference TRBV11-2 and TRBJ2-1): EAGVAQSPRYKIIEKRQSVAFWCNPISGHATLYWYQQILGQGPKLLIQFQNNGVVDDSQLPKDRFSAERLKGVDSTLKIQPAKLEDSAVYLCASSLELGEQFFGPGTRLTVL.

This clonotype has more than one count but fewer than ten. With a much larger clone just one base away, this may be a read error. This rearrangement joins TRBV10-1 to TRBJ1-5; TRBD1 might be the D (5 bases). CDR1 and CDR2 (germline): WNHNN, SYGVQD (reference sequence). The CDR3 totals 15 residues. The CDR3 DNA reads TGCACCAGCAGTACCCCGCGGGGCGATAATCAGCCCCAGCATTTT. Its translation is CTSSTPRGDNQPQHF.

The rearrangement uses TRBV7-2 and TRBJ2-7, with 10 positions matching TRBD2. This CDR3 comprises 16 residues. V was pared by 5 bases and J by 6 bases, with 13 bases of the junction left unmatched. Germline-derived CDR1 and CDR2 are SGHTA and FQGNSA. This chain's CDR3 is CASSDQLALAGREQYF. The CDR3, as DNA: TGTGCCAGCAGCGACCAGCTGGCACTAGCGGGACGCGAGCAGTACTTC.

This clonotype was seen ten or more times. The V gene is TRBV28, the J gene TRBJ1-1; D not certain. The CDR3 sequence is 11 residues long. V lost 5 bases and J lost 3, with 4 bases in between. CDR1 and CDR2 (germline): MDHEN, SYDVKM. The CDR3 reads CASSTYTEAFF. The CDR3 DNA follows: TGTGCCAGCAGTACCTACACTGAAGCTTTCTTT.

This clonotype has a count of ten or more. The chain recombines TRBV9 with TRBJ2-7; 11 bases map to TRBD1. The CDR3 covers 16 residues. Germline CDR1 reads SGDLS; CDR2 reads YYNGEE. V shed 0 bases, J shed 4 bases, and the junction held 6 bases outside the gene matches. CDR3 in amino acids: CASSVAGQGAIYEQYF. The CDR3 nucleotides are TGTGCCAGCAGCGTAGCCGGACAGGGGGCTATATACGAGCAGTACTTC.

The CDR3 DNA sequence: TGTGCCAGCAGCCCAAAACTGGGGGGATTCAATGAGCAGTTCTTC. This gives the protein CASSPKLGGFNEQFF. J is TRBJ2-1 and V is TRBV7-2; possibly TRBD2 for D (6 bases). V was pared by 5 bases and J by 6 bases, with 17 bases between. The germline gives CDR1 SGHTA, CDR2 FQGNSA. The CDR3 has 15 amino acids.

There are many counts of this clonotype. The chain combines TRBV11-2 with TRBJ1-1; D call uncertain. The CDR3 totals 16 residues. V was shortened by 1 base and J by 4 bases, with 16 bases between the two germline ends. The germline CDR1 and CDR2 sequences are SGHAT and FQNNGV. As DNA, the CDR3 is TGTGCCAGCAGCTTAGTTTATGAGGGAAGTCTCACTGAAGCTTTCTTT. The encoded protein is CASSLVYEGSLTEAFF.

This chain connects TRBV3-1 to TRBJ1-5; D unresolved. The CDR3 covers 15 residues. The germline V gene encodes CDR1 LGHDT and CDR2 YNNKEL (reference sequence). V was pared by 1 base and J by 5 bases, with 12 bases between. This CDR3 reads CASSQAPGSHQPQHF. CDR3 nucleotides: TGTGCCAGCAGCCAAGCCCCAGGCAGCCATCAGCCCCAGCATTTT.

This chain links TRBV15 with TRBJ1-5, with D unresolved. CDR3 size: 14 residues. Trimming pared 1 base from V and 4 bases from J, leaving 8 bases between. CDR1 is LNHNV and CDR2 is YYDKDF in the germline V gene (reference sequence). CDR3 DNA: TGTGCCACCAGCAGAGGGGAGGATAATCAGCCCCAGCATTTT. This codes for CATSRGEDNQPQHF.

The table lists this clonotype with a few counts. This chain links TRBV9 with TRBJ2-2; D remains ambiguous. The V gene lost 0 bases and the J gene lost 4 bases, with 10 bases spanning the gap. Germline V gives CDR1 SGDLS, CDR2 YYNGEE. The CDR3 is 15 amino acids. CDR3 loop: CASSVGGGITGELFF. The CDR3 DNA reads TGTGCCAGCAGCGTAGGAGGTGGGATCACCGGGGAGCTGTTTTTT.

This clonotype was found many times. This chain uses TRBV6-5 with TRBJ2-7; D gene ambiguous. This CDR3 contains 15 residues. Germline V gene lookup returns CDR1 MNHEY and CDR2 SVGAGI. The V and J ends lost 3 bases and 9 bases respectively, with 21 bases between them. The CDR3 DNA reads as TGTGCCAGCAGTTATCTTGGCACACAATCAGACGGGCAGTACTTC. It specifies CASSYLGTQSDGQYF.

This clonotype was recorded many times. The V call is TRBV12-3 or TRBV12-4, the J call TRBJ1-1, with D possibly TRBD1 on 5 matching bases. There are 17 residues in the CDR3. Trimming stripped 6 bases from V and 1 base from J, with 21 bases between. CDR3 residues: CASRVPGRQPSNTEAFF. As DNA, the CDR3 is TGTGCCAGCAGAGTGCCGGGACGGCAACCTTCGAACACTGAAGCTTTCTTT.

V is TRBV6-4 and J is TRBJ2-3, with a weak D call TRBD1 (6 bases). The J call may be incorrect, as the DNA end agrees better with TRBJ2-1. This CDR3 is 13 amino acids long. From germline, CDR1 is MRHNA and CDR2 SNTAGT. This chain's CDR3 is CASSAYPSRGQFF. For the CDR3, the DNA is TGTGCCAGCAGTGCTTATCCTAGCAGGGGGCAGTTCTTC.

Ten or more counts support this clonotype. The J gene is TRBJ2-3, the V gene TRBV6-5, with D maybe TRBD2 (6 bases). The CDR3 is made up of 15 amino acids. The germline gives CDR1 MNHEY, CDR2 SVGAGI. Trimming cost V 2 bases and J 0 bases, with 9 bases left between them. For the CDR3, the DNA is TGTGCCAGCAGTTACACCGGGACTAGCACAGATACGCAGTATTTT. The encoded protein is CASSYTGTSTDTQYF.

This clonotype was detected a few times. The chain has TRBV10-3 and TRBJ2-3, with no clear D. Trimming cost V 7 bases and J 5 bases, with 7 bases left between them. This CDR3 contains 11 residues. Germline V gives CDR1 ENHRY, CDR2 SYGVKD. The CDR3 DNA reads as TGTGCCATCACTTCGGGAGATACGCAGTATTTT. Translation gives CAITSGDTQYF.

This clonotype has a count of ten or more. The V and J genes are TRBV3-1 and TRBJ1-2; TRBD1 aligns across 8 bases. Trimming removed 3 bases from V and 6 bases from J; junction bases left unmatched: 9. Germline CDR1 and CDR2: LGHDT and YNNKEL (reference sequence). The CDR3 extends over 15 amino acids. CDR3 residues: CASSQSVSGGNGYTF. Written as DNA, the CDR3 is TGTGCCAGCAGCCAGTCTGTGTCAGGGGGCAATGGCTACACCTTC.

Ten or more counts support this clonotype. J is TRBJ2-1 and V is TRBV30; TRBD1 matches 9 bases. With V trimmed by 4 bases and J by 9 bases, 10 bases remained unmatched. Germline CDR1 GTSNPN, CDR2 SVGIG (reference sequence). The CDR3 has 14 residues. CDR3 in amino acids: CAWTGTGKDSEQFF. Written as DNA, the CDR3 is TGTGCCTGGACCGGGACAGGGAAGGACAGTGAGCAGTTCTTC.

The gene calls are TRBV24-1 and TRBJ1-2; TRBD1 agrees at 7 bases. Germline V gene lookup returns CDR1 KGHDR and CDR2 SFDVKD. The CDR3 is 15 residues long. V was pared by 5 bases and J by 8 bases, with 13 bases of the junction left unmatched. CDR3 sequence: CATSALGKGAEGYTF. The DNA for the CDR3 is TGTGCCACCAGTGCCCTTGGAAAGGGGGCCGAAGGCTACACCTTC.

This clonotype was seen at least ten times. The V call is TRBV20-1, the J call TRBJ2-1; TRBD2 agrees at 9 bases. CDR1 and CDR2 from the germline V gene are DFQATT and SNEGSKA (reference sequence). This CDR3 is 16 amino acids long. The junction had 13 bases not matched to a gene; V was cut back by 4 bases and J by 6 bases. Here the CDR3 reads CSAKGGVAGVSNEQFF. CDR3 DNA: TGCAGTGCTAAAGGCGGGGTAGCGGGAGTATCCAATGAGCAGTTCTTC.

With regard to this clonotype: Because the CDR3 is missing its conserved closing phenylalanine or tryptophan, this is likely a read error. The genes are TRBV20-1 and TRBJ2-1; D unclear. This CDR3 spans 15 amino acids. CDR1 is DFQATT, CDR2 SNEGSKA, per germline (reference sequence). Trimming shortened V by 0 bases and J by 5 bases, and 14 bases separated the two germline ends. In DNA form, the CDR3 reads TGCAGTGCTAGAGACCCAGGTCCAGCCCACAATGAGCAGTTCCTC. Protein product: CSARDPGPAHNEQFL.

The rearrangement uses TRBV7-6 and TRBJ2-7; unclear D gene. Trimming left V 0 bases short and J 2 bases short, with 8 bases between. Germline lookup yields CDR1 SGHVS and CDR2 FNYEAQ. The CDR3 has 14 amino acids. DNA of the CDR3: TGTGCCAGCAGCTTAGCACTTGAAGCCTACGAGCAGTACTTC. Protein sequence: CASSLALEAYEQYF.

The chain joins TRBV29-1 to TRBJ2-5, with 13 bases matching TRBD2. J was trimmed by 5 bases and V by 1 base; bases with no gene match: 7. The CDR3 consists of 16 residues. Germline CDR1 SQVTM, CDR2 ANQGSEA. The CDR3 DNA reads TGCAGCGTTGAAGGGACTAGCGGGAGAGGTTTGGAGACCCAGTACTTC. Its translation is CSVEGTSGRGLETQYF.

This clonotype was seen many times. J is TRBJ1-1 and V is TRBV6-1; the D is unclear. CDR1 and CDR2 (germline): MNHNS, SASEGT. This CDR3 comprises 15 residues. Trimming left V 1 base short and J 1 base short, with 10 bases between. For the CDR3, the DNA is TGTGCCAGCAGTGAAGGGAGGGTTAAGAACACTGAAGCTTTCTTT. Amino acid sequence: CASSEGRVKNTEAFF.

The chain is built from TRBV6-2 or TRBV6-3 and TRBJ2-7; 14 nucleotides line up with TRBD2. Germline V gene data show CDR1 as MNHEY and CDR2 as SVGEGT. The CDR3 consists of 17 residues. V trimming: 2 bases; J trimming: 4 bases; junction bases outside the gene matches: 7. As DNA, the CDR3 is TGTGCCAGCAGTTACCATTCGGGACTAGCGGGAGTTTACGAGCAGTACTTC. Protein product: CASSYHSGLAGVYEQYF.

J is TRBJ2-3 and V is TRBV5-4; TRBD2 agrees at 10 bases. The junction had 9 bases not matched to a gene; V was cut back by 5 bases and J by 6 bases. The CDR3 consists of 15 residues. The germline CDR1 and CDR2 sequences are SGHNT and YYREEE (reference sequence). CDR3 DNA sequence: TGTGCCAGCAGTTCTCTAGCGGGAGTGCCCGATACGCAGTATTTT. It specifies CASSSLAGVPDTQYF.

The chain couples TRBV9 to TRBJ1-1; unclear D gene. V was cut by 0 bases and J by 4 bases, with 13 bases left in between. CDR1 is SGDLS and CDR2 is YYNGEE in the germline V gene. The CDR3 runs 15 residues. CDR3 DNA sequence: TGTGCCAGCAGCGTAGCCGGGCAGGCGGCCACTGAAGCTTTCTTT. Encoded protein: CASSVAGQAATEAFF. Using reference TRBV9 and TRBJ1-1 for the parts outside the CDR3, the full variable domain is DSGVTQTPKHLITATGQRVTLRCSPRSGDLSVYWYQQSLDQGLQFLIQYYNGEERAKGNILERFSAQQFPDLHSELNLSSLELGDSALYFCASSVAGQAATEAFFGQGTRLTVV.